This T cell receptor beta chain emerged from a study of T-cell reconstitution after alpha-beta-depleted transplantation in children. J was trimmed by 4 bases and V by 6 bases; bases with no gene match: 10. The CDR3 consists of 14 residues. Germline lookup yields CDR1 SQVTM and CDR2 ANQGSEA. This clonotype was detected a few times. Unique molecular identifiers tagged the TCRbeta library. TCRdb fed the PCR reads into MiXCR, producing one record per CDR3 protein. Among about 540,000 distinct CDR3 sequences, about 17% were seen once, and the ten largest hold 2.5% to 3.5%. The specimen comprised PBMCs from the stem cell graft donor, sampled from the stem cell graft. This receptor was obtained from a human donor who donated a stem cell graft to a child with acute lymphoblastic leukemia. V usage is TRBV29-1 and J usage is TRBJ2-3; TRBD1 agrees at 7 bases. The CDR3 coding sequence is TGCAGCGTGGCGGACTGGACAGGCGCAGATACGCAGTATTTT. This sequence encodes CSVADWTGADTQYF.